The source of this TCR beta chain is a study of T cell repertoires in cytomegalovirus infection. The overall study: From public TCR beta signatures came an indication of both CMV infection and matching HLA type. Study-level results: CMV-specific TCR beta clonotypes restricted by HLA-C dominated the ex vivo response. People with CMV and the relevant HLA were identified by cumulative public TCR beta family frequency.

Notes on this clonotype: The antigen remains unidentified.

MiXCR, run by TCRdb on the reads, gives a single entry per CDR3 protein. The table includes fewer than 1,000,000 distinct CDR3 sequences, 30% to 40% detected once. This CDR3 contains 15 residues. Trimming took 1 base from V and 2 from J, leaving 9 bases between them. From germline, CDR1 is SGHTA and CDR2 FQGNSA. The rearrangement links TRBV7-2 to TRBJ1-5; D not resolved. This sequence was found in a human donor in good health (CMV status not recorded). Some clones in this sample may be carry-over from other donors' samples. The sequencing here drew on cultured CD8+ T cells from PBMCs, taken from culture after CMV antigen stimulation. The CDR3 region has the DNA TGTGCCAGCAGCTTAGTGTCGGCGGGCAATCAGCCCCAGCATTTT. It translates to CASSLVSAGNQPQHF. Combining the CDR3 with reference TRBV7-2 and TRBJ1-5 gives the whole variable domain GAGVSQSPSNKVTEKGKDVELRCDPISGHTALYWYRQSLGQGLEFLIYFQGNSAPDKSGLPSDRFSAERTGGSVSTLTIQRTQQEDSAVYLCASSLVSAGNQPQHFGDGTRLSIL.